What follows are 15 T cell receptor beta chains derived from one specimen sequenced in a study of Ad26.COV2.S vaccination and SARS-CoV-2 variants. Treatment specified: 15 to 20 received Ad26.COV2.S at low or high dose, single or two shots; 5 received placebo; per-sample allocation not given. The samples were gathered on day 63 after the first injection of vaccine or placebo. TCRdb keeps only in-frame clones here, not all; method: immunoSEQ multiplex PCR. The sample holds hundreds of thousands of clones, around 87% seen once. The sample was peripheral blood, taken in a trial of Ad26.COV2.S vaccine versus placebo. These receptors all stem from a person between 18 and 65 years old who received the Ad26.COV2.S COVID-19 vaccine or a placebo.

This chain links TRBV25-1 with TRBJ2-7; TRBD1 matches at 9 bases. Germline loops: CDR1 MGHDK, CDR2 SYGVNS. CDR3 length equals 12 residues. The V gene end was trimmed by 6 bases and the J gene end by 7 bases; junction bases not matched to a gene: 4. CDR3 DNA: TGTGCCAGCAGGGCGACAGGGGGTGAGCAGTACTTC. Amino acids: CASRATGGEQYF.

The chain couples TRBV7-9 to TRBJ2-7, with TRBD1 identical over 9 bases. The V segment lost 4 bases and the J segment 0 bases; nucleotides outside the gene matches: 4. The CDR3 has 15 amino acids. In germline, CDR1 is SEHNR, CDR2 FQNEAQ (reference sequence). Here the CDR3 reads CASSSRTGDSYEQYF. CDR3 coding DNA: TGTGCCAGCAGCTCTCGGACAGGGGACTCCTACGAGCAGTACTTC.

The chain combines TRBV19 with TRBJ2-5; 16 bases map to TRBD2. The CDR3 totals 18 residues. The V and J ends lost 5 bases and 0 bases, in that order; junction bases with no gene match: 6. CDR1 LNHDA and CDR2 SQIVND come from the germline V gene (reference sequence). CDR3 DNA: TGTGCCAGTAGTCTATCGGGACTAGCGGGGGGGTACCAAGAGACCCAGTACTTC. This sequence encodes CASSLSGLAGGYQETQYF.

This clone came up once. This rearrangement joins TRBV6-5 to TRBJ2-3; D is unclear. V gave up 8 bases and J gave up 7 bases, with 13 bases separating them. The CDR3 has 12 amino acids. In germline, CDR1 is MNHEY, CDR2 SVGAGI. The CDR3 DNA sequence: TGTGCCAGCGGGCAGATAGGGAATACGCAGTATTTT. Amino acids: CASGQIGNTQYF.

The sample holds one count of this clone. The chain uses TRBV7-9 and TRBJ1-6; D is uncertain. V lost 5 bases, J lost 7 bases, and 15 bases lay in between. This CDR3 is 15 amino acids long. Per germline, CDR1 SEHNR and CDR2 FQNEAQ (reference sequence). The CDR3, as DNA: TGTGCCAGCAGCCCTGACGGTTTTAAGAATTCACCCCTCCACTTT. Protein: CASSPDGFKNSPLHF. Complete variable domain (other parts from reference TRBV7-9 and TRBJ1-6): DTGVSQNPRHKITKRGQNVTFRCDPISEHNRLYWYRQTLGQGPEFLTYFQNEAQLEKSRLLSDRFSAERPKGSFSTLEIQRTEQGDSAMYLCASSPDGFKNSPLHFGNGTRLTVT.

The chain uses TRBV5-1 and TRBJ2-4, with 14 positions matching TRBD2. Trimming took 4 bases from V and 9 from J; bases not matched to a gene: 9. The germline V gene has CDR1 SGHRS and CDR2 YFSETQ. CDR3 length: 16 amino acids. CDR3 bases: TGCGCCAGCAGCCTGACTAGCGGGGGGGCGGATAGCATTCAGTACTTC. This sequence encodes CASSLTSGGADSIQYF.

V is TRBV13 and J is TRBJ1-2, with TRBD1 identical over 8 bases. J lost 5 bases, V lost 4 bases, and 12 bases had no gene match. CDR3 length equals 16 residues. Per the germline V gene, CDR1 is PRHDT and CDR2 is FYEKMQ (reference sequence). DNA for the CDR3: TGTGCCAGCAGCTCTACACTAAGGACAGGGTTTTATGGCTACACCTTC. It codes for CASSSTLRTGFYGYTF.

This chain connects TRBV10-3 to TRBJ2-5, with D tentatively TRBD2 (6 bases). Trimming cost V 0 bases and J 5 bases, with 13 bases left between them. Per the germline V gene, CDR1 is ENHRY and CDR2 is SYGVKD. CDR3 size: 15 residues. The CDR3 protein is CAISESLGGRETQYF. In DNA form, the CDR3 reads TGTGCCATCAGTGAGTCTCTCGGGGGACGGGAGACCCAGTACTTC.

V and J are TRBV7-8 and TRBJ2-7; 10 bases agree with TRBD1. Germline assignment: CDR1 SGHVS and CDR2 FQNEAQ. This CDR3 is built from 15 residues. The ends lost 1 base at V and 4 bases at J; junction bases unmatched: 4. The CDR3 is CASSLEGTGEYEQYF. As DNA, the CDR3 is TGTGCCAGCAGCTTAGAAGGGACAGGGGAGTACGAGCAGTACTTC. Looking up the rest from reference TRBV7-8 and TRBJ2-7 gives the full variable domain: GAGVSQSPRYKVAKRGQDVALRCDPISGHVSLFWYQQALGQGPEFLTYFQNEAQLDKSGLPSDRFFAERPEGSVSTLKIQRTQQEDSAVYLCASSLEGTGEYEQYFGPGTRLTVT.

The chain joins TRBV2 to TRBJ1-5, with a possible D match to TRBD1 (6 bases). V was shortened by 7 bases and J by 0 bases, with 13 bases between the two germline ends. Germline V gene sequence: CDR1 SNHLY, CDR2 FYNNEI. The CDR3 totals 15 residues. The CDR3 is CASNKGTFSNQPQHF. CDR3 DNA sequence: TGTGCCAGCAACAAGGGGACATTTAGCAATCAGCCCCAGCATTTT. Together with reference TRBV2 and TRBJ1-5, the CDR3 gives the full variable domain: EPEVTQTPSHQVTQMGQEVILRCVPISNHLYFYWYRQILGQKVEFLVSFYNNEISEKSEIFDDQFSVERPDGSNFTLKIRSTKLEDSAMYFCASNKGTFSNQPQHFGDGTRLSIL.

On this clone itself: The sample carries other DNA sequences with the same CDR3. The DNA for the CDR3 is TGCGCCAGCAACCTTGGGGGTGGGAACACTGAAGCTTTCTTT. Residues: CASNLGGGNTEAFF. The chain has TRBV5-1 and TRBJ1-1; tentative D call: TRBD1 (5 bases). The CDR3 is 14 amino acids. Germline lookup yields CDR1 SGHRS and CDR2 YFSETQ. Trimming took off 6 bases at V and 1 base at J, with 13 bases between the two ends.

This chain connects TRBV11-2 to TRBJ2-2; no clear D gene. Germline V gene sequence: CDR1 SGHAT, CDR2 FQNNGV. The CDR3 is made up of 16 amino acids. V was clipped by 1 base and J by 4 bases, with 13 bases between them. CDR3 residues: CASSLGSVAITGELFF. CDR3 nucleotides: TGTGCCAGCAGCTTAGGGTCCGTAGCCATCACCGGGGAGCTGTTTTTT.

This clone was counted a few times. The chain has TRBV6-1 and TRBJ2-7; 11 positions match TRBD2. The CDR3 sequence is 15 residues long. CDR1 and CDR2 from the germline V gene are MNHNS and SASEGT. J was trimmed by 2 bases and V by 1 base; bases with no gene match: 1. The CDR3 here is CASSEELAGAYEQYF. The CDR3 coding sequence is TGTGCCAGCAGTGAAGAACTAGCGGGGGCCTACGAGCAGTACTTC.

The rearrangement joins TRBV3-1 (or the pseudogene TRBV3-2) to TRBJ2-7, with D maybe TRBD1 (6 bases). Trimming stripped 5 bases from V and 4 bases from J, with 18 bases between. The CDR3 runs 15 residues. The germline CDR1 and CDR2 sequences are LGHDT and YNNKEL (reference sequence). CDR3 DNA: TGTGCCAGCAGCAAGATTGGCTCAGGGGCGTACGAGCAGTACTTC. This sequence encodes CASSKIGSGAYEQYF.

The CDR3 is CATSRDPHRDSPLNPYEQYF. The CDR3 nucleotides read TGTGCCACCAGCAGAGACCCGCACCGGGACAGCCCTTTAAATCCCTACGAGCAGTACTTC. The rearrangement links TRBV15 to TRBJ2-7; TRBD1 agrees at 7 bases. Per germline, CDR1 LNHNV and CDR2 YYDKDF (reference sequence). J was trimmed by 2 bases and V by 0 bases; bases with no gene match: 19. The CDR3 is made up of 20 amino acids. The full variable domain, in which reference TRBV15 and TRBJ2-7 provide the parts outside the CDR3, is DAMVIQNPRYQVTQFGKPVTLSCSQTLNHNVMYWYQQKSSQAPKLLFHYYDKDFNNEADTPDNFQSRRPNTSFCFLDIRSPGLGDTAMYLCATSRDPHRDSPLNPYEQYFGPGTRLTVT.